This TCR beta chain was documented in a study of Ad26.COV2.S vaccination and SARS-CoV-2 variants. Germline assignment: CDR1 SNHLY and CDR2 FYNNEI. The ends lost 8 bases at V and 3 bases at J; junction bases unmatched: 3. CDR3 length equals 13 residues. Treatment reported: approximately 18 received Ad26.COV2.S at low or high dose, single or two shots; several received placebo; per-sample allocation not given. Samples were taken on day 63 after the first vaccine or placebo injection. Spike of the Wuhan-strain SARS-CoV-2 was expressed by an Ad26 vector, which formed the vaccine. Profiled with immunoSEQ multiplex PCR; TCRdb holds only in-frame clones, not every one. This repertoire shows fewer than 300,000 clones, around 87% found once; its top ten account for about 3.5%.

This sequence originates from a person between 18 and 65 years old who received the Ad26.COV2.S COVID-19 vaccine or a placebo. This material consisted of peripheral blood, taken in a trial of Ad26.COV2.S vaccine versus placebo. V usage is TRBV2 and J usage is TRBJ1-4; TRBD1 matches at 7 bases. The CDR3 sequence is CASAGTANEKLFF. The DNA for the CDR3 is TGTGCCAGCGCTGGGACAGCTAATGAAAAACTGTTTTTT.